The rows below give T cell receptor beta chains drawn from one sample of a study of blood T cell repertoires in COVID-19. The repertoire was sequenced with immunoSEQ multiplex PCR; TCRdb's copy has only in-frame clones and lacks some. The sample includes approximately 170,000 clones, about 86% of them seen just once. The material sequenced was peripheral blood. All receptors derive from a woman older than 75 with acute or convalescent COVID-19. The CDR3 runs from the conserved cysteine through the conserved F or W. A D gene is named only where the DNA matches it firmly. For some rows the clone size is stated as once, few or many, or as a class when expanded; others skip it.

>TRBV28|TRBJ2-1|.|.
TGTGCCAGCAGCTCGCCACTAGTTAGTGAGCAGTTCTTC
CASSSPLVSEQFF
>TRBV5-5|TRBJ2-7|TRBD2|.
TGTGCCAGCAGCTCTGGACTAGCCACTACCTACGAGCAGTACTTC
CASSSGLATTYEQYF
>TRBV20-1|TRBJ2-1|TRBD2|.
TGCAGTGCTAGTAGACTAGCGGGAGTTGGTACGCAGTTCTTC
CSASRLAGVGTQFF
>TRBV6-1|TRBJ2-7|.|.
TGTGCCAGCAGTGAGGCAGGGCTAGGTTACGAGCAGTACTTC
CASSEAGLGYEQYF
>TRBV18|TRBJ2-3|TRBD2|once
TGTGCCAGCTCACTAGCGGGAGGGCCAGATACGCAGTATTTT
CASSLAGGPDTQYF
>TRBV28|TRBJ2-5|TRBD2|.
TGTGCCAGCAGGGCGGGGGGGCGGCAGACCCAGTACTTC
CASRAGGRQTQYF
>TRBV5-6|TRBJ2-3|.|.
TGTGCCAGCAGCTTGGCAGGGACAGATACGCAGTATTTT
CASSLAGTDTQYF
>TRBV7-7|TRBJ1-6|.|.
TGTGCTAGCAGCCGACAAATCATCCAGGGCTATAATTCACCCCTCCACTTT
CASSRQIIQGYNSPLHF
>TRBV4-2|TRBJ2-5|TRBD2|once
TGTGCCAGCAGCCAATCCCGCCCCCCTAGCGGGAGGGCCCAAGAGACCCAGTACTTC
CASSQSRPPSGRAQETQYF
>TRBV6-5|TRBJ1-5|TRBD1|once
TGTGCCAGCAGTAGACAGGGATATAATCAGCCCCAGCATTTT
CASSRQGYNQPQHF
>TRBV3-1/TRBV3-2|TRBJ2-7|.|.
TGTGCCAGCAGCCAGGCAGGACTCAATTACGAGCAGTACTTC
CASSQAGLNYEQYF
>TRBV15|TRBJ2-5|.|.
TGTGCCACCAGCAGAGATCTGGAGACCCAGTACTTC
CATSRDLETQYF
>TRBV12-3/TRBV12-4|TRBJ2-1|TRBD1|.
TGTGCCAGCCAGACAGGGAATGAGCAGTTCTTC
CASQTGNEQFF
>TRBV7-3|TRBJ1-3|.|once
TGTGCCAGCAGCAAGAAAGTAGACAGATACTCTGGAAACACCATATATTTT
CASSKKVDRYSGNTIYF
>TRBV6-1|TRBJ1-1|TRBD1|once
TGTGCCAGCAGGTCTACCAGGGGGCGGCGTACTGAAGCTTTCTTT
CASRSTRGRRTEAFF
>TRBV12-3/TRBV12-4|TRBJ2-7|.|.
TGTGCCAGCAGTTTTACATACGAGCAGTACTTC
CASSFTYEQYF
>TRBV10-2|TRBJ2-3|.|.
TGCGCCAGCAGTGAGTCGGAGGCGGGTACGCAGTATTTT
CASSESEAGTQYF
>TRBV5-1|TRBJ1-5|.|.
TGCGCCAGCAGCTTTTCGGGGGACGAGTGGCCCCAGCATTTT
CASSFSGDEWPQHF
>TRBV27|TRBJ1-6|.|.
TGTGCCAGCAAGGGAGAAGCAAATAATTCACCCCTCCACTTT
CASKGEANNSPLHF
>TRBV27|TRBJ2-1|TRBD2|.
TGTGCCAGCACCATAGCGGGGGGTTCCTACAATGAGCAGTTCTTC
CASTIAGGSYNEQFF
>TRBV4-1|TRBJ1-2|.|.
TGCGCCAGCAGCCAAGACCCCGGGACAAGCATCTATGGCTACACCTTC
CASSQDPGTSIYGYTF
>TRBV6-4|TRBJ1-2|TRBD1|.
TGTGCCAGCAGTAGTGTAGGGGGCGCAGGTGGCTACACCTTC
CASSSVGGAGGYTF
>TRBV5-1|TRBJ1-5|.|.
TGCGCCAGCAGCTTAATGGACAGCACCAGGGAGCCCCAGCATTTT
CASSLMDSTREPQHF
>TRBV6-1|TRBJ1-3|TRBD1|.
TGTGCCAGCAGTGCGGACAGGTTCCACTCTGGAAACACCATATATTTT
CASSADRFHSGNTIYF
>TRBV7-8|TRBJ1-1|TRBD1|.
TGTGCCAGCAGCCCACCGGGACAGCTTAACACTGAAGCTTTCTTT
CASSPPGQLNTEAFF
>TRBV19|TRBJ2-1|.|.
TGTGCCAGTAGTATCCGGGACTCTCGTCTGAGCTTCAATGAGCAGTTCTTC
CASSIRDSRLSFNEQFF
>TRBV4-1|TRBJ1-3|.|.
TGCGCCAGCAGCCAAGATAGTGGCAGGGGTTACACCATATATTTT
CASSQDSGRGYTIYF
>TRBV21-1|TRBJ1-2|.|.
TGTGCCAGCAGCACTCTCGACAGAACCTATGGCTACACCTTC
CASSTLDRTYGYTF
>TRBV30|TRBJ1-5|.|.
TGTGCCTGGAGTCGGGCCAGGGAACAGCCCCAGCATTTT
CAWSRAREQPQHF